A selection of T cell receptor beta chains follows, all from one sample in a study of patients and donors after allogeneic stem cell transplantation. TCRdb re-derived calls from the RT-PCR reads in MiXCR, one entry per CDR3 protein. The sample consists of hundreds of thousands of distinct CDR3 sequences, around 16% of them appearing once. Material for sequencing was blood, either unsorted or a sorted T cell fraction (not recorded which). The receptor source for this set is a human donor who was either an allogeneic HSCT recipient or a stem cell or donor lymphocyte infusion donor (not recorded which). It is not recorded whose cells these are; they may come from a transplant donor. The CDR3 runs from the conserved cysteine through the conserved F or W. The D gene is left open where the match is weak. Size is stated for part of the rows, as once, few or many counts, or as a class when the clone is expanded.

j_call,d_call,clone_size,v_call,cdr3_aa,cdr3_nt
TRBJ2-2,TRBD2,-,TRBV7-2,CASSSGLAGVGTGELFF,TGTGCCAGCAGCTCTGGACTAGCGGGAGTAGGGACCGGGGAGCTGTTTTTT
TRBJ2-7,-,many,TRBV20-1,CSGRESSYEQYF,TGCAGTGGCAGGGAGAGCTCCTACGAGCAGTACTTC
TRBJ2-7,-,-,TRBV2,CASTFRGRAYEQYF,TGTGCCAGCACCTTCAGGGGAAGGGCCTACGAGCAGTACTTC
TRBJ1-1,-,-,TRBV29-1,CSVEGTGRATEAFF,TGCAGCGTTGAGGGTACAGGGAGGGCCACTGAAGCTTTCTTT
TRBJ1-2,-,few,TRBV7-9,CASSFPTDTYGYTF,TGTGCCAGCAGCTTCCCGACGGATACCTATGGCTACACCTTC
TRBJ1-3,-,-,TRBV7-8,CASSDLNGDTIYF,TGTGCCAGCAGCGACCTAAACGGGGACACCATATATTTT
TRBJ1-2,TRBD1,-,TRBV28,CASSLSGTGVNYGYTF,TGTGCCAGCAGTTTATCAGGGACAGGTGTTAATTATGGCTACACCTTC
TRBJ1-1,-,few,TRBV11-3,CASSGGPEAFF,TGTGCCAGCAGCGGAGGACCTGAAGCTTTCTTT
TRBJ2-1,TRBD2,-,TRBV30,CAWSVGAGGDEQFF,TGTGCCTGGAGTGTAGGAGCGGGAGGGGATGAGCAGTTCTTC
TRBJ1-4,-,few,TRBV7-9,CATGRRGGIEKLFF,TGTGCCACCGGAAGACGAGGGGGGATCGAAAAACTGTTTTTT
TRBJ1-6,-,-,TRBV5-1,CASSLNQVDNSPLHF,TGCGCCAGCAGCTTGAACCAGGTCGATAATTCACCCCTCCACTTT
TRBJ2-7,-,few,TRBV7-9,CASSLVLGGYEQYF,TGTGCCAGCAGCTTAGTTTTAGGGGGCTACGAGCAGTACTTC
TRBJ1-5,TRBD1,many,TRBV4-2,CASSQGGQGGDQPQHF,TGTGCCAGCAGCCAAGGGGGACAGGGGGGCGATCAGCCCCAGCATTTT
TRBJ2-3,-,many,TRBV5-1,CASSRPQGGTTDTQYF,TGCGCCAGCAGCCGGCCCCAGGGTGGTACCACAGATACGCAGTATTTT
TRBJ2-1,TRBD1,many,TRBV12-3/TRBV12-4,CASSDSGTGIKFF,TGTGCCAGCAGCGACTCCGGGACAGGGATTAAGTTCTTC
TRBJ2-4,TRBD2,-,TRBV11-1,CAIQLDSGSTKNIQYF,TGTGCCATCCAGCTTGATAGCGGGAGTACCAAAAACATTCAGTACTTC
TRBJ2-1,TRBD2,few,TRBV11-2,CASSPGLAGGLKSSYNEQFF,TGTGCCAGTAGCCCCGGACTAGCGGGAGGGCTGAAGAGCTCCTACAATGAGCAGTTCTTC
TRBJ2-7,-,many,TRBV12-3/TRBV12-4,CASSLGIYEQYF,TGTGCCAGCAGTTTGGGGATCTACGAGCAGTACTTC
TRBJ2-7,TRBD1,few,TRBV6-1,CASSTRDRPQTYEQYF,TGTGCCAGCAGTACACGGGACAGGCCCCAAACCTACGAGCAGTACTTC
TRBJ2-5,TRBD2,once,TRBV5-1,CASSLGASGKETQYF,TGCGCCAGCAGCTTGGGGGCTAGCGGAAAAGAGACCCAGTACTTC
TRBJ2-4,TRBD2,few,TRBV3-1,CASSQELGTSKLAKNIQYF,TGTGCCAGCAGCCAAGAATTAGGGACTAGTAAACTAGCCAAAAACATTCAGTACTTC
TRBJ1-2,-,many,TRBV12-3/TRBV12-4,CASRERKYGYTF,TGTGCCAGCAGGGAAAGGAAATATGGCTACACCTTC
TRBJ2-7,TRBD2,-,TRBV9,CASSFSGTLGEQYF,TGTGCCAGCAGCTTTAGCGGGACTCTCGGGGAGCAGTACTTC
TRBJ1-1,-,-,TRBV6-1,CASTTLGTEAFF,TGTGCCAGCACCACCTTAGGGACTGAAGCTTTCTTT
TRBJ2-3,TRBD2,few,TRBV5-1,CASSFLTSGTDTQYF,TGCGCCAGCAGCTTCCTGACTAGCGGCACAGATACGCAGTATTTT
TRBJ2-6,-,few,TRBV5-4,CASSFAGERRGSGANVLTF,TGTGCCAGCAGCTTCGCCGGGGAACGCAGAGGGAGCGGGGCCAACGTCCTGACTTTC
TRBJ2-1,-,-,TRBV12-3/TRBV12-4,CASSLGGGFTHEQFF,TGTGCCAGCAGTTTAGGGGGAGGCTTTACCCATGAGCAGTTCTTC
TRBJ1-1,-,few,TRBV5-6,CASMGGYEGEAFF,TGTGCCAGCATGGGGGGCTACGAGGGTGAAGCTTTCTTT
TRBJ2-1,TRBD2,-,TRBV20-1,CSATGLAGRRNEQFF,TGCAGTGCCACCGGACTAGCGGGGCGTAGGAATGAGCAGTTCTTC
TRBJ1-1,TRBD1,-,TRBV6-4,CASSGGGGTEAFF,TGTGCCAGCAGTGGAGGGGGCGGCACTGAAGCTTTCTTT
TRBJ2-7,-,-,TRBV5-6,CASSLIRYEQYF,TGTGCCAGCAGCTTAATACGGTACGAGCAGTACTTC
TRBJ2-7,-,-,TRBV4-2,CASSQDQRVPYEQYF,TGTGCCAGCAGCCAAGATCAGAGGGTCCCCTACGAGCAGTACTTC
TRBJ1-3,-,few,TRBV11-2,CASSLGMSGNTIYF,TGTGCCAGCAGCTTAGGAATGTCAGGAAACACCATATATTTT
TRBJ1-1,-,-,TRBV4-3,CASSQGAFTEAFF,TGCGCCAGCAGCCAAGGGGCTTTCACTGAAGCTTTCTTT
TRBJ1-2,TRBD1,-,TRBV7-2,CASSDRVKNYGYTF,TGTGCCAGCAGCGACAGGGTTAAGAACTATGGCTACACCTTC
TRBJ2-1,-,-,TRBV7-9,CASSPPPGTPGYEQFF,TGTGCCAGCAGCCCCCCTCCGGGGACGCCAGGCTATGAGCAGTTCTTC
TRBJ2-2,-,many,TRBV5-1,CASKRTAFGRNTGELFF,TGCGCCAGCAAGAGGACAGCCTTCGGACGGAACACCGGGGAGCTGTTTTTT
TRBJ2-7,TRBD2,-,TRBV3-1,CASSQTSGNSYEQYF,TGTGCCAGCAGCCAAACTAGCGGGAACTCCTACGAGCAGTACTTC
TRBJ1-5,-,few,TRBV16,CASSRRTNQPQHF,TGTGCCAGCAGCCGACGGACCAATCAGCCCCAGCATTTT